Following are 2 T cell receptor beta chains from one sample sequenced in a study of shared clonotypes between healthy human individuals. This table comes from immunoSEQ multiplex PCR, and its TCRdb copy is limited to in-frame clones, with some not included. The sample has about 510,000 clones, 79% seen once. The specimen was PBMCs. These receptors originate from a middle-aged woman in good health. Some clones in this sample may be carry-over from other donors' samples.

The chain carries TRBV10-1 and TRBJ2-1; 10 bases align to TRBD2. Germline V gives CDR1 WNHNN, CDR2 SYGVQD (reference sequence). V lost 8 bases, J lost 2 bases, and 6 bases stayed unmatched. The CDR3 loop spans 15 amino acids. The CDR3 sequence is CASGKREGPYNEQFF. For the CDR3, the DNA is TGCGCCAGCGGAAAGCGGGAGGGCCCCTACAATGAGCAGTTCTTC.

This clone was observed at least ten times. V and J are TRBV18 and TRBJ2-2; a weak D match, TRBD1 (6 bases). With 3 bases removed from V and 7 bases from J, the gap between germline ends came to 12 bases. CDR1 is KGHSH and CDR2 is LQKENI in the germline V gene. The CDR3 spans 14 residues. This CDR3 reads CASSPQTGDGELFF. CDR3 sequence (DNA): TGTGCCAGCTCACCCCAGACAGGAGACGGGGAGCTGTTTTTT.